This is a list of T cell receptor beta chains from one sample in a study of T cell responses to AZD1222 COVID-19 vaccine. TCRdb keeps only in-frame clones here, not all; method: immunoSEQ multiplex PCR. This table has some 190,000 clones, roughly 94% appearing once. This sample comprised peripheral blood, obtained 28 days after the second dose of the MenACWY control vaccine. The receptors stem from an adult who received the MenACWY meningococcal vaccine as a control. CDR3s include the opening cysteine and the closing phenylalanine or tryptophan. The D gene is left open where the match is weak. Clone size appears in some rows only: once, few, many, or a class for an expanded clone.

clone_size: NA; d_call: NA; v_call: TRBV7-2; j_call: TRBJ1-6; cdr3_nt: TGTGCCAGCAGCTTATCGGGCCCGAGGGATTCACCCCTCCACTTT; cdr3_aa: CASSLSGPRDSPLHF
clone_size: once; d_call: NA; v_call: TRBV30; j_call: TRBJ1-5; cdr3_nt: TGTGCCTGGTCAAGGTCCGGGGATCAGCCCCAGCATTTT; cdr3_aa: CAWSRSGDQPQHF
clone_size: NA; d_call: NA; v_call: TRBV6-5; j_call: TRBJ1-5; cdr3_nt: TGTGCCAGCAAAGGGGCGACAGGAGGCAATCAGCCCCAGCATTTT; cdr3_aa: CASKGATGGNQPQHF
clone_size: NA; d_call: NA; v_call: TRBV24-1; j_call: TRBJ2-7; cdr3_nt: TGTGCCACCAGTACCGGGGCTTTCTACGAGCAGTACTTC; cdr3_aa: CATSTGAFYEQYF
clone_size: NA; d_call: NA; v_call: TRBV9; j_call: TRBJ2-1; cdr3_nt: TGTGCCAGCAGCGAAGGACTGGCCGGATCCTACAATGAGCAGTTCTTC; cdr3_aa: CASSEGLAGSYNEQFF
clone_size: NA; d_call: NA; v_call: TRBV5-5; j_call: TRBJ1-4; cdr3_nt: TGTGCCAGCAGCGCATACAAGGGTGAAAAACTGTTTTTT; cdr3_aa: CASSAYKGEKLFF
clone_size: NA; d_call: TRBD2; v_call: TRBV5-4; j_call: TRBJ2-1; cdr3_nt: TGTGCCAGCAGCTTGACAGGACTAGCGGGACACAATGAGCAGTTCTTC; cdr3_aa: CASSLTGLAGHNEQFF
clone_size: NA; d_call: NA; v_call: TRBV27; j_call: TRBJ1-1; cdr3_nt: TGTGCCAGCAGTTTCGGGTCCTCTACTTTCGAAGCTTTCTTT; cdr3_aa: CASSFGSSTFEAFF
clone_size: NA; d_call: TRBD2; v_call: TRBV12-3/TRBV12-4; j_call: TRBJ2-1; cdr3_nt: TGTGCCAGCCGGGGGGGCAATGAGCAGTTCTTC; cdr3_aa: CASRGGNEQFF
clone_size: NA; d_call: NA; v_call: TRBV27; j_call: TRBJ2-1; cdr3_nt: TGTGCCAGCAGTGTTTACAATGAGCAGTTCTTC; cdr3_aa: CASSVYNEQFF
clone_size: NA; d_call: NA; v_call: TRBV19; j_call: TRBJ2-2; cdr3_nt: TGTGCCAGTAGTAGAGGGTGGGGTACCGGGGAGCTGTTTTTT; cdr3_aa: CASSRGWGTGELFF
clone_size: NA; d_call: NA; v_call: TRBV30; j_call: TRBJ2-2; cdr3_nt: TGTGCCTGGTCTGGGGGCAGGGGTAACACCGGGGAGCTGTTTTTT; cdr3_aa: CAWSGGRGNTGELFF
clone_size: NA; d_call: NA; v_call: TRBV21-1; j_call: TRBJ1-4; cdr3_nt: TGTGCCAGCAGCAATTACCTTAAGGATAAGGGGAGAAAACTGTTTTTT; cdr3_aa: CASSNYLKDKGRKLFF
clone_size: NA; d_call: TRBD2; v_call: TRBV6-5; j_call: TRBJ2-1; cdr3_nt: TGTGCCAGCAGTAACCTAGCGGGAGATGCTGAGCAGTTCTTC; cdr3_aa: CASSNLAGDAEQFF
clone_size: NA; d_call: NA; v_call: TRBV24-1; j_call: TRBJ2-5; cdr3_nt: TGTGCCACCAGTGACCCTCTAGCGTCGGGCCAAGAGACCCAGTACTTC; cdr3_aa: CATSDPLASGQETQYF
clone_size: NA; d_call: TRBD2; v_call: TRBV9; j_call: TRBJ2-1; cdr3_nt: TGTGCCAGCAGCGGGCGGGAGGCCTCCTACAATGAGCAGTTCTTC; cdr3_aa: CASSGREASYNEQFF
clone_size: NA; d_call: NA; v_call: TRBV6-5; j_call: TRBJ1-6; cdr3_nt: TGTGCCAGCAGTTACTCGATAGGCAGGGGTAATTCACCCCTCCACTTT; cdr3_aa: CASSYSIGRGNSPLHF
clone_size: NA; d_call: TRBD1; v_call: TRBV4-1; j_call: TRBJ1-5; cdr3_nt: TGCGCCAGCAGTCCCGGGACAGCTCAGCCCCAGCATTTT; cdr3_aa: CASSPGTAQPQHF
clone_size: NA; d_call: NA; v_call: TRBV10-3; j_call: TRBJ2-3; cdr3_nt: TGTGCCATCAGTGAGTCGGGGCCCACAGATACGCAGTATTTT; cdr3_aa: CAISESGPTDTQYF
clone_size: NA; d_call: NA; v_call: TRBV10-3; j_call: TRBJ1-3; cdr3_nt: TGTGCCATCAGTGAGTATGTCAGCTCTGGAAACACCATATATTTT; cdr3_aa: CAISEYVSSGNTIYF
clone_size: NA; d_call: NA; v_call: TRBV7-9; j_call: TRBJ2-5; cdr3_nt: TGTGCCAGCAGCTTAGACACCCAGATTTTCGGCCAAGAGACCCAGTACTTC; cdr3_aa: CASSLDTQIFGQETQYF
clone_size: NA; d_call: TRBD1; v_call: TRBV6-5; j_call: TRBJ2-7; cdr3_nt: TGTGCCAGCAGTTACGGACAGGGGGCTTACGAGCAGTACTTC; cdr3_aa: CASSYGQGAYEQYF
clone_size: once; d_call: NA; v_call: TRBV30; j_call: TRBJ1-4; cdr3_nt: TGTGCCTGGGGTAACCTTGCCAGGGTTAATGAAAAACTGTTTTTT; cdr3_aa: CAWGNLARVNEKLFF
clone_size: NA; d_call: NA; v_call: TRBV3-1/TRBV3-2; j_call: TRBJ2-3; cdr3_nt: TGTGCCAGCAGCCAAGCCTCCGGCGGACCCGTATACGATACGCAGTATTTT; cdr3_aa: CASSQASGGPVYDTQYF
clone_size: NA; d_call: NA; v_call: TRBV7-8; j_call: TRBJ2-7; cdr3_nt: TGTGCCAGCAGCTCTTATGGGGGCGGAATAGCCTCTCTCGAGCAGTACTTC; cdr3_aa: CASSSYGGGIASLEQYF
clone_size: NA; d_call: NA; v_call: TRBV7-8; j_call: TRBJ2-3; cdr3_nt: TGTGCCAGCAGCCCAGGGTGGCAGGGGCGCACAGATACGCAGTATTTT; cdr3_aa: CASSPGWQGRTDTQYF
clone_size: NA; d_call: TRBD1; v_call: TRBV6-5; j_call: TRBJ1-2; cdr3_nt: TGTGCCAGCAGCTCACAGGGGCTGGGGGGCTACACCTTC; cdr3_aa: CASSSQGLGGYTF
clone_size: NA; d_call: NA; v_call: TRBV5-1; j_call: TRBJ1-2; cdr3_nt: TGCGCCAGCAGCCTGGAGGGGCGCAGTGGCTACACCTTC; cdr3_aa: CASSLEGRSGYTF
clone_size: many; d_call: NA; v_call: TRBV5-6; j_call: TRBJ1-6; cdr3_nt: TGTGCCAGCAGCTTGGCCTATGGATATTATAATTCACCCCTCCACTTT; cdr3_aa: CASSLAYGYYNSPLHF
clone_size: NA; d_call: TRBD1; v_call: TRBV4-3; j_call: TRBJ2-1; cdr3_nt: TGCGCCAGCAGCCAAGAGAGGACAGGCCGCTCCTACAATGAGCAGTTCTTC; cdr3_aa: CASSQERTGRSYNEQFF
clone_size: NA; d_call: NA; v_call: TRBV19; j_call: TRBJ2-5; cdr3_nt: TGTGCCAGTAGCCGGAATCACAGGGAACAGACCCAGTACTTC; cdr3_aa: CASSRNHREQTQYF
clone_size: NA; d_call: TRBD1; v_call: TRBV11-3; j_call: TRBJ1-2; cdr3_nt: TGTGCCAGCAGCTTAGACCTAAAGAAGGGGACAGAAGACTATGGCTACACCTTC; cdr3_aa: CASSLDLKKGTEDYGYTF
clone_size: NA; d_call: TRBD1; v_call: TRBV27; j_call: TRBJ2-7; cdr3_nt: TGTGCCAGCAGTCCATCAGGACAGGGTGAGCAGTACTTC; cdr3_aa: CASSPSGQGEQYF
clone_size: few; d_call: NA; v_call: TRBV11-2; j_call: TRBJ1-2; cdr3_nt: TGTGCCAGCAGCTTCCAAAGACACGGCCAAGGGTATGGCTACACCTTC; cdr3_aa: CASSFQRHGQGYGYTF
clone_size: NA; d_call: TRBD1; v_call: TRBV15; j_call: TRBJ2-1; cdr3_nt: TGTGCCACCAGCAGAGGGGGTCAGGGGGCCCGGAATGAGCAGTTCTTC; cdr3_aa: CATSRGGQGARNEQFF
clone_size: NA; d_call: TRBD2; v_call: TRBV5-1; j_call: TRBJ2-7; cdr3_nt: TGCGCCAACCGGGAGGAGCGGGGAATCGAGCAGTACTTC; cdr3_aa: CANREERGIEQYF
clone_size: once; d_call: NA; v_call: TRBV28; j_call: TRBJ1-1; cdr3_nt: TGTGCCAGCAGTTTATCGGTACTCGGGTGGAGGGAGCCAGGACCCACTGAAGCTTTCTTT; cdr3_aa: CASSLSVLGWREPGPTEAFF
clone_size: NA; d_call: NA; v_call: TRBV6-5; j_call: TRBJ2-7; cdr3_nt: TGTGCCAGCAGTTACTCGAACAGCAACGAGCAGTACTTC; cdr3_aa: CASSYSNSNEQYF
clone_size: NA; d_call: TRBD1; v_call: TRBV5-1; j_call: TRBJ1-3; cdr3_nt: TGCGCCAGCAGCTTCGGACAGGGAAGGGCTGGAAACACCATATATTTT; cdr3_aa: CASSFGQGRAGNTIYF
clone_size: NA; d_call: NA; v_call: TRBV5-4; j_call: TRBJ1-1; cdr3_nt: TGTGCCAGCAGCTCTGGACAGACCATGAACACTGAAGCTTTCTTT; cdr3_aa: CASSSGQTMNTEAFF
clone_size: NA; d_call: TRBD1; v_call: TRBV18; j_call: TRBJ1-4; cdr3_nt: TGTGCCAGCTCACCCGTCGTAGACAGGGACGGTGAAAAACTGTTTTTT; cdr3_aa: CASSPVVDRDGEKLFF
clone_size: NA; d_call: TRBD1; v_call: TRBV14; j_call: TRBJ1-2; cdr3_nt: TGTGCCAGCAGCCCGAGGACAGGCGAAGGCTACACCTTC; cdr3_aa: CASSPRTGEGYTF
clone_size: NA; d_call: NA; v_call: TRBV4-2; j_call: TRBJ1-1; cdr3_nt: TGTGCCAGCAGCCAACGAGGGCTCGGGACTGAAGCTTTCTTT; cdr3_aa: CASSQRGLGTEAFF
clone_size: NA; d_call: TRBD1; v_call: TRBV29-1; j_call: TRBJ2-1; cdr3_nt: TGCAGCGTTGAAACAGGGGCGGGTAAGGGTGAGCAGTTCTTC; cdr3_aa: CSVETGAGKGEQFF
clone_size: NA; d_call: NA; v_call: TRBV21-1; j_call: TRBJ2-3; cdr3_nt: TGTGCCAGCAGCAAAGTGGACGGGAGGCCCAGAGATACGCAGTATTTT; cdr3_aa: CASSKVDGRPRDTQYF
clone_size: NA; d_call: NA; v_call: TRBV12-3/TRBV12-4; j_call: TRBJ2-3; cdr3_nt: TGTGCCAGCAGTTTATTGGGGGAAGATACGCAGTATTTT; cdr3_aa: CASSLLGEDTQYF
clone_size: few; d_call: NA; v_call: TRBV18; j_call: TRBJ2-7; cdr3_nt: TGTGCCAGCTCACCCATGGCCCACGAGCAGTACTTC; cdr3_aa: CASSPMAHEQYF
clone_size: NA; d_call: NA; v_call: TRBV28; j_call: TRBJ1-5; cdr3_nt: TGTGCCAGCAGTTTACCAGGGGTTAGCAATCAGCCCCAGCATTTT; cdr3_aa: CASSLPGVSNQPQHF
clone_size: NA; d_call: NA; v_call: TRBV3-1/TRBV3-2; j_call: TRBJ2-7; cdr3_nt: TGTGCCAGCAGCCAAGCACTTGGGGCCTACGAGCAGTACTTC; cdr3_aa: CASSQALGAYEQYF